This TCR beta chain derives from a study of T cell clonotyping in hematopoietic cell transplantation. V lost 4 bases, J lost 3 bases, and 13 bases lay in between. Germline V gene data show CDR1 as SQVTM and CDR2 as ANQGSEA. CDR3 length: 13 amino acids. Notes on the study in general: Few recipient clonotypes overlapped donors; over 95% were de novo at given depth.

As for this clone: The antigen remains undetermined.

Assay: immunoSEQ multiplex PCR; the TCRdb copy retains only in-frame clones and omits some. The profile covers 60,000 to 75,000 clones, with 85% to 95% appearing a single time and about 1.5% taken by the ten largest. The rearrangement links TRBV29-1 to TRBJ2-7; D is ambiguous. This clonotype was obtained from a man aged 50 to 60 in good health. Some clones in this sample may be carry-over from other donors' samples. The sequenced sample was peripheral blood mononuclear cells. The CDR3 sequence: CSVVTEYHYEQYF. CDR3 DNA sequence: TGCAGCGTTGTTACGGAATACCACTACGAGCAGTACTTC.